This T cell receptor beta chain came from a study of shared clonotypes between healthy human individuals. Across the study: A couple of women and three men aged 18 to 49 made up the donors. General study results and limits: The sampled material consisted only of blood, and tissue repertoires are likely to differ. Limited genetic and exposure-history diversity came from having few donors.

Comment on this clone: Its antigen is as yet unknown.

V lost 5 bases and J lost 3, with 20 bases in between. The CDR3 extends over 16 amino acids. In germline, CDR1 is SGHVS, CDR2 FQNEAQ. Using immunoSEQ multiplex PCR, the repertoire was profiled, and TCRdb retains in-frame clones only, with some absent. The profile shows roughly 1.4 million clones, 98% of them singletons. Sequencing was carried out using naive CD4+ T cells sorted from blood. Stated subset: CD45RA+ positively selected. The chain is built from TRBV7-8 and TRBJ2-7; a weak D match, TRBD2 (6 bases). This clonotype originated in a man between 25 and 39 years old in good health. The CDR3: CASSPQDGGNLYEQYF. In nucleotides, the CDR3 is TGTGCCAGCAGCCCACAAGATGGCGGGAATCTCTACGAGCAGTACTTC.